Listed below are T cell receptor beta chains from one sample, sequenced in a study of cytomegalovirus exposure and HLA in healthy donors. TCRdb's table, derived via immunoSEQ multiplex PCR, lists solely in-frame clones and lacks some. The sample holds some 200,000 clones, approximately 82% seen once. Sample: PBMCs. Every receptor here comes from a woman aged 40 to 49 in good health and CMV-seronegative. Both conserved end residues are part of each CDR3. The D gene is left open where the match is weak. Only part of the rows carry a size: once, few, many, or a class if the clone is expanded.

D,J,size,V,CDR3,DNA
NA,TRBJ1-1,NA,TRBV19,CASSIDLQNTEAFF,TGTGCCAGTAGTATAGACTTACAGAACACTGAAGCTTTCTTT
TRBD1,TRBJ1-1,NA,TRBV19,CASSTLGQLNTEAFF,TGTGCCAGTAGTACCCTGGGACAGCTGAACACTGAGGCTTTCTTT
NA,TRBJ2-5,NA,TRBV20-1,CSARLGETQYF,TGCAGTGCCCGACTAGGGGAGACCCAGTACTTC
NA,TRBJ2-2,few,TRBV6-1,CASLPAGPTGELFF,TGTGCCAGCCTTCCGGCGGGACCCACCGGGGAGCTGTTTTTT
TRBD2,TRBJ2-5,NA,TRBV6-1,CASSEAGRAQYF,TGTGCCAGCAGTGAAGCGGGGAGGGCCCAGTACTTC
TRBD2,TRBJ2-2,NA,TRBV7-9,CASSSITSGGMRELFF,TGTGCCAGCAGCTCGATTACTAGCGGGGGCATGAGGGAGCTGTTTTTT
TRBD1,TRBJ2-3,NA,TRBV11-2,CASSLVDRGRGGTQYF,TGTGCCAGCAGCTTGGTAGACAGGGGGAGGGGGGGTACGCAGTATTTT
NA,TRBJ2-7,NA,TRBV5-1,CASSSIAGKSSYEQYF,TGCGCCAGCAGCTCCATTGCGGGGAAAAGCTCCTACGAGCAGTACTTC
NA,TRBJ1-1,NA,TRBV4-1,CASSQETGHTEAFF,TGCGCCAGCAGCCAGGAGACAGGTCACACTGAAGCTTTCTTT
NA,TRBJ2-7,NA,TRBV30,CAWSVNRVTEQYF,TGTGCCTGGAGTGTAAACAGGGTAACCGAGCAGTACTTC
TRBD1,TRBJ1-2,NA,TRBV4-1,CASSHSGTGDIYGYTF,TGCGCCAGCAGCCACTCCGGGACAGGGGATATCTATGGCTACACCTTC
TRBD2,TRBJ2-5,NA,TRBV7-2,CASSFYRSMRGQETQYF,TGTGCCAGCAGCTTTTATAGGTCGATGCGGGGGCAAGAGACCCAGTACTTC
NA,TRBJ1-4,NA,TRBV28,CASSRMTQTNEKLFF,TGTGCCAGCAGCCGAATGACACAAACTAATGAAAAACTGTTTTTT
NA,TRBJ2-7,NA,TRBV23-1,CASSLGHPRVNSYEQYF,TGCGCCAGCAGCCTGGGACACCCTAGGGTTAACTCCTACGAGCAGTACTTC
NA,TRBJ1-5,NA,TRBV5-1,CASSLEGVNQPQHF,TGCGCCAGCAGCTTGGAAGGGGTCAATCAGCCCCAGCATTTT
TRBD1,TRBJ1-2,NA,TRBV9,CASSGGQGAYGYTF,TGTGCCAGCAGCGGAGGACAGGGGGCGTATGGCTACACCTTC
NA,TRBJ1-5,NA,TRBV28,CASSQEVYGNQPQHF,TGTGCCAGCAGTCAGGAGGTCTACGGCAATCAGCCCCAGCATTTT
TRBD1,TRBJ2-2,NA,TRBV29-1,CSARTGGNTGELFF,TGCAGCGCTCGGACAGGGGGCAACACCGGGGAGCTGTTTTTT
TRBD1,TRBJ1-2,NA,TRBV27,CASSTTGGYGYTF,TGTGCCAGCAGCACGACAGGGGGCTATGGCTACACCTTC
NA,TRBJ2-7,NA,TRBV4-1,CASSPSDLRRSYEQYF,TGCGCCAGCAGCCCGAGCGACCTTCGCCGCTCCTACGAGCAGTACTTC
TRBD2,TRBJ2-5,once,TRBV7-9,CASHSGGQETQYF,TGTGCCAGCCACAGCGGGGGGCAAGAGACCCAGTACTTC
TRBD2,TRBJ2-5,NA,TRBV5-1,CASSPTSSLETQYF,TGCGCCAGCAGCCCGACTAGCTCTTTAGAGACCCAGTACTTC
TRBD2,TRBJ2-1,NA,TRBV5-1,CASSDGTSGINEQFF,TGCGCCAGCAGCGACGGGACTAGCGGAATCAATGAGCAGTTCTTC
NA,TRBJ1-5,few,TRBV10-3,CAISESENQPQHF,TGTGCCATCAGTGAGTCCGAGAATCAGCCCCAGCATTTT
TRBD1,TRBJ1-6,NA,TRBV7-2,CASSLGQAWSPLHF,TGTGCCAGCAGCCTGGGACAGGCGTGGTCACCCCTCCACTTT
TRBD2,TRBJ2-2,NA,TRBV7-8,CASSDQRGGLAGELFF,TGTGCCAGCAGCGACCAGCGGGGGGGTTTGGCCGGGGAGCTGTTTTTT
NA,TRBJ2-3,NA,TRBV4-2,CASSQEFAGATDTQYF,TGTGCCAGCAGCCAAGAGTTCGCGGGGGCTACAGATACGCAGTATTTT
TRBD1,TRBJ1-1,NA,TRBV7-8,CASSPGTGNVGGTEAFF,TGTGCCAGCAGCCCCGGGACAGGGAACGTTGGAGGGACTGAAGCTTTCTTT
NA,TRBJ2-3,NA,TRBV2,CASRRAGLNTDTQYF,TGTGCCAGCAGGCGGGCGGGACTCAACACAGATACGCAGTATTTT
TRBD1,TRBJ2-3,once,TRBV18,CASSPRGLITDTQYF,TGTGCCAGCTCACCAAGGGGGCTGATCACAGATACGCAGTATTTT
NA,TRBJ2-7,NA,TRBV11-3,CASSLRQGYYEQYF,TGTGCCAGCAGCTTACGGCAGGGGTACTACGAGCAGTACTTC
NA,TRBJ2-2,NA,TRBV19,CASLADATGELFF,TGTGCCAGCTTAGCGGATGCCACCGGGGAGCTGTTTTTT